This T cell receptor beta chain was identified during a study of blood T cell repertoires in COVID-19 (dated by TCRdb to the early 2020s). In the study overall: Samples from collaborators originated in the United States, Italy and Spain and spanned both the acute and convalescent phases of COVID-19. The prospective study material was composed of cDNA or gDNA derived from T cells, B-cell-depleted T cells, or PBMCs. Deeply sampled blood TCRbeta repertoires from subjects exposed to, actively infected with, or recovered from COVID-19 were included in the dataset. The repertoires were released in a freely available public database intended as a resource for research on the immune response to SARS-CoV-2. Samples came from the ongoing ImmuneRACE study (first 160 participants) plus 1,254 subjects from 6 global collaborators. The sample metadata nearly always contained a de-identified subject ID, COVID-19 status, age in years and sex. HLA class I and class II types, where available, came from metadata supplied by the sample provider rather than from assay-based typing.

Collaborating institutions collected whole blood in K2EDTA tubes following their own protocols. For TCRbeta analysis, collaborators shipped samples as frozen whole blood, isolated PBMCs, or DNA extracted from either of those sample types. TCRbeta CDR3 regions were amplified from genomic DNA by means of the immunoSEQ Assay, a bias-controlled multiplex PCR. As for the authors' bioinformatics: The number of nucleated cells in each sample was estimated from the amplification of reference gene primers within the assay. To quantify the absolute abundance of each unique TCRbeta CDR3 rearrangement, sequence reads were collapsed and filtered. For each sample, productive Simpson clonality was calculated as the square root of Simpson's diversity index over productive rearrangements. The clones in this table, taken by TCRdb from immuneACCESS, are in-frame only. Not every clone is retained; where verified, under half of the shortfall comes from an unresolved V gene, and the cause of the rest is unknown. The V and J calls and clone size are taken from that table; D and trimming were inferred from the DNA. The sample table holds a few hundred thousand clones, of which roughly 85% were seen once. The ten largest make up approximately 3% of the sample.

This clone was found once. Its specific antigen is unknown. No quality values exist for individual bases; no much larger clone is one base distant. Inclusive of the bounding cysteine and phenylalanine, the CDR3 is 12 residues long. Only the CDR3 part of the read is kept: 36 bases, read in frame from the first base. CDR1 GTSNPN and CDR2 SVGIG were looked up in the germline V gene (reference sequence). The germline ends are 8 bases apart after V is trimmed by 4 bases and J by 1 base. The full study reports these points: Clinical and demographic metadata were provided uncurated, with the amount varying by source and participant.

Input material: peripheral blood. The chain is assembled from TRBV30 and TRBJ2-7; matching of 7 bases hints at TRBD1 as the D gene. The source of this sequence is a woman between 25 and 40 years old with active or convalescent COVID-19. Read as DNA, the sequence is TGTGCCTGGACAGGGGGGTCCTACGAGCAGTACTTC. Translated, it gives CAWTGGSYEQYF.